Sequencing of this T cell receptor (beta chain) was carried out in a study of blood T cell repertoires in COVID-19. Whole-study context: Acute and convalescent COVID-19 samples came from the United States, Italy and Spain. PBMCs, B-cell-depleted T cells, or T cells provided the cDNA or gDNA that made up the material.

Germline CDR1 reads MNHEY; CDR2 reads SVGEGT. Trimming stripped 5 bases from V and 0 bases from J, with 7 bases between. The CDR3 covers 14 residues. Some clones are missing from TCRdb's copy, which holds only in-frame ones; the method was immunoSEQ multiplex PCR. Of roughly 420,000 clones listed, 85% to 90% are singletons. Those enrolled, adults aged roughly 18 to 90 years, came from fewer than 25 US areas. The chain is built from TRBV6-2 or TRBV6-3 and TRBJ1-4; D not certain. The sequenced sample was PBMCs or T cells enriched from blood (not recorded which). This TCR was sampled from a woman in her 30s with acute COVID-19. CDR3 nucleotides: TGTGCCAGCAGTCTCGGGGCAACTAATGAAAAACTGTTTTTT. The encoded protein is CASSLGATNEKLFF.